This TCR beta chain emerged from a study of cytomegalovirus exposure and HLA in healthy donors. Primers included in the PCR were 60 Vbeta and 13 Jbeta primers. Assay used: immunoSEQ multiplex PCR; TCRdb lists only in-frame clones, some missing. The sample shows over 100,000 clones, about three fifths of them seen only once. This clone was observed a few times. The junction had 4 bases not matched to a gene; V was cut back by 5 bases and J by 3 bases. Germline loops: CDR1 MNHEY, CDR2 SVGAGI. This CDR3 comprises 14 residues. The receptor was derived from a woman between 40 and 55 years old in good health and CMV-seropositive. The gene calls are TRBV6-5 and TRBJ2-7, with TRBD1 matching over 10 bases. Sequenced sample: PBMCs. CDR3: CASSTGDRGYEQYF. In DNA form, the CDR3 reads TGTGCCAGCAGTACCGGGGACAGGGGCTACGAGCAGTACTTC.